Described below is a single T cell receptor (beta chain) sequence and its context. The V and J ends lost 0 bases and 2 bases respectively, with 11 bases between them. The length of the CDR3 is 15 residues. CDR1 and CDR2 (germline): LGHNA, YSLEER. The entry originates in a study of CD8 T cells in Susac syndrome. Random hexamers were used to reverse transcribe an amount of roughly 0.5 to 1 ug RNA. Across 54 Vbeta and 13 Jbeta, immunoSEQ multiplex PCR amplified TCR beta CDR3. A single record per CDR3 protein comes from TCRdb applying MiXCR to the immunoSEQ multiplex PCR reads. The profile shows some 200,000 distinct CDR3 sequences, roughly 90% of them singletons. Patients with stable or active relapsing-remitting disease, all of them treatment-naive, made up the multiple sclerosis controls.

The source is a human donor with multiple sclerosis. The sample was CD8+ T cells from PBMCs. The chain employs TRBV4-3 and TRBJ2-7, with D possibly being TRBD2 (6 bases). CDR3 sequence: CASSQDSGLAYEQYF. The CDR3 DNA follows: TGCGCCAGCAGCCAAGATTCGGGACTGGCCTACGAGCAGTACTTC.